The present TCR beta chain was sequenced within a study of T cell changes during pregnancy in multiple sclerosis. Only in-frame clones appear in the TCRdb table, and some are missing; sequencing was by immunoSEQ multiplex PCR. This sample has approximately 100,000 clones; 75% to 95% occur once, and the top ten carry 1.6%. The input for sequencing was peripheral blood, taken before pregnancy. The origin of this receptor is a female donor with multiple sclerosis, enrolled in a pregnancy study.

CDR3 nucleotide sequence: TGTGCCAGCAGTCGGGACTATCGGTACGAGCAGTACTTC. This codes for CASSRDYRYEQYF. The V call is TRBV7-2, the J call TRBJ2-7; 7 nucleotides align to TRBD2. V shed 6 bases, J shed 4 bases, and the junction held 6 bases outside the gene matches. The CDR3 contains 13 residues. CDR1 SGHTA and CDR2 FQGNSA come from the germline V gene.